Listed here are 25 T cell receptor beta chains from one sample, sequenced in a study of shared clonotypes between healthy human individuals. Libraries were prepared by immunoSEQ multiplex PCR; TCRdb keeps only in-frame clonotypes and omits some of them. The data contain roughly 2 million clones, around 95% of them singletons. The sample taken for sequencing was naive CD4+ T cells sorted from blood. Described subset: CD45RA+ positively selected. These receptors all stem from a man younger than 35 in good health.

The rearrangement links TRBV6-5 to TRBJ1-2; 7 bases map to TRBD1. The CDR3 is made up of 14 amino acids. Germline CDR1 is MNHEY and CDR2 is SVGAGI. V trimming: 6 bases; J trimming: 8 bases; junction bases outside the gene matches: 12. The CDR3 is CASSDDDRVLGYTF. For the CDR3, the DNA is TGTGCCAGCAGCGATGACGACAGGGTCTTGGGCTACACCTTC.

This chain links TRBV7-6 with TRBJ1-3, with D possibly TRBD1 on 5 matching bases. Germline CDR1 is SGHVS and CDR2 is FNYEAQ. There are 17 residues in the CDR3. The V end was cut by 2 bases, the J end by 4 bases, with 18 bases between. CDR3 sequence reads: CASSLPDRDRRGNTIYF. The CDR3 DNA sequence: TGTGCCAGCAGCTTACCAGACCGGGACCGGCGGGGAAACACCATATATTTT.

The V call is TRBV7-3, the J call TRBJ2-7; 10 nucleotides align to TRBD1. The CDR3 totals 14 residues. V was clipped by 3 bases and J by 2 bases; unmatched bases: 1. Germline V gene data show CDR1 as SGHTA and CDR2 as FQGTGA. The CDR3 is CASSFDRGPYEQYF. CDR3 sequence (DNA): TGTGCCAGCAGCTTCGACAGGGGGCCCTACGAGCAGTACTTC. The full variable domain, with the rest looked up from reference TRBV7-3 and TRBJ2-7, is GAGVSQTPSNKVTEKGKYVELRCDPISGHTALYWYRQSLGQGPEFLIYFQGTGAADDSGLPNDRFFAVRPEGSVSTLKIQRTERGDSAVYLCASSFDRGPYEQYFGPGTRLTVT.

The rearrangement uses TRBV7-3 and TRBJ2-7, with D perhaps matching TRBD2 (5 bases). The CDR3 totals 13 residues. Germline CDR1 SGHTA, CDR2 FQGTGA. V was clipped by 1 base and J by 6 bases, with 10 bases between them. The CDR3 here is CASSLRGGLEQYF. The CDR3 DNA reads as TGTGCCAGCAGCTTAAGAGGCGGGCTCGAGCAGTACTTC.

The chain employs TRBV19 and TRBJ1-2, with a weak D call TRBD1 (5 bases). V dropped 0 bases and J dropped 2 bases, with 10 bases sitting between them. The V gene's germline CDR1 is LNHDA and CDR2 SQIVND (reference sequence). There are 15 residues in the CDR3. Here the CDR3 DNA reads TGTGCCAGTAGTATAGATCCGGACACCAACTATGGCTACACCTTC. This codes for CASSIDPDTNYGYTF.

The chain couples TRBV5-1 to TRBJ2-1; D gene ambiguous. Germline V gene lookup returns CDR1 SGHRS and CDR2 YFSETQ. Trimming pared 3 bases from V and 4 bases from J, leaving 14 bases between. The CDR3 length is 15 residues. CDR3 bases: TGCGCCAGCAGCTGGTCCCCAGCTAAATACAATGAGCAGTTCTTC. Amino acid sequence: CASSWSPAKYNEQFF.

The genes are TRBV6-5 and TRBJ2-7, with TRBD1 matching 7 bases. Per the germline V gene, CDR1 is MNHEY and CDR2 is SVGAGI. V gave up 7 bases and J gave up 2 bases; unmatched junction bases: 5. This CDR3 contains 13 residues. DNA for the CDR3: TGTGCCAGCAAAGGGACAGCTCCCTACGAGCAGTACTTC. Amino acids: CASKGTAPYEQYF.

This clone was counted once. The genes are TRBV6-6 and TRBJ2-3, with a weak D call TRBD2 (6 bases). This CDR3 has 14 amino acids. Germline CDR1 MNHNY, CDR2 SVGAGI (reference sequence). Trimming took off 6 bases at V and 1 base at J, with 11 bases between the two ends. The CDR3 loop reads CASSQGGGTDTQYF. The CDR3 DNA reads TGTGCCAGCAGCCAGGGAGGAGGCACAGATACGCAGTATTTT.

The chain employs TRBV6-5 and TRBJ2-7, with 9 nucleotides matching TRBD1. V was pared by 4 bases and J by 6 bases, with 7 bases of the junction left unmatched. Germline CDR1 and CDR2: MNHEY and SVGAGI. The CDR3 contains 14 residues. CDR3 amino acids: CASSSGTGRLEQYF. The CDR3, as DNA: TGTGCCAGCAGTTCCGGGACAGGGAGGCTCGAGCAGTACTTC.

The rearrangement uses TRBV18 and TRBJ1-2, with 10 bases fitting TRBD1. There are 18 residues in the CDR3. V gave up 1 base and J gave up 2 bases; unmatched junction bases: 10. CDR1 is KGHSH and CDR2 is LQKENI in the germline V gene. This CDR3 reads CASSPLTGTGDRNYGYTF. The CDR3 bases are TGTGCCAGCTCACCACTTACCGGGACAGGGGATCGGAACTATGGCTACACCTTC.

The CDR3 here is CASSGGRSYNEQFF. CDR3 DNA: TGTGCCAGCAGTGGGGGGCGCTCCTACAATGAGCAGTTCTTC. J is TRBJ2-1 and V is TRBV2, with a tentative D call TRBD1 (6 bases). The V and J ends lost 4 bases and 0 bases respectively, with 7 bases between them. Germline V CDR1 and CDR2: SNHLY, FYNNEI. This CDR3 has 14 amino acids.

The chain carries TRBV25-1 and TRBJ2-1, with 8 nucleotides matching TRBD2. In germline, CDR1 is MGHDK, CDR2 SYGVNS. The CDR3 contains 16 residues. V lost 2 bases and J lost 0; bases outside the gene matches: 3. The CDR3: CASSEAGTSSYNEQFF. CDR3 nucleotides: TGTGCCAGCAGTGAAGCCGGGACTAGCTCCTACAATGAGCAGTTCTTC.

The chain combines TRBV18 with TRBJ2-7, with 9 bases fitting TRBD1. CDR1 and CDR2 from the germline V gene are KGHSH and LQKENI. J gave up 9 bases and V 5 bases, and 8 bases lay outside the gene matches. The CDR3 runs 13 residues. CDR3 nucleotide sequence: TGTGCCAGCTCAGAAGGGACAGGGAGTGGGCAGTACTTC. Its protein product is CASSEGTGSGQYF.

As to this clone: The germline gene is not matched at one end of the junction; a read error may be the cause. The CDR3 DNA reads as TGCGCCAGCAGCTGGGGCCAGGAGTTGTTT. This sequence encodes CASSWGQELF. This chain connects TRBV5-1 to TRBJ1-1, with D possibly matching TRBD1 (5 bases). The length of the CDR3 is 10 residues. Per germline, CDR1 SGHRS and CDR2 YFSETQ.

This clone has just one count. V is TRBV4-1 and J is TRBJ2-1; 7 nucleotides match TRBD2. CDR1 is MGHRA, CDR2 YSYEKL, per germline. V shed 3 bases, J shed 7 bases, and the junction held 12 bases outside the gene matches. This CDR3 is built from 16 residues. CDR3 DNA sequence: TGCGCCAGCAGCCACTTAAGAGCGGGGCCCCATAATGAGCAGTTCTTC. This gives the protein CASSHLRAGPHNEQFF.

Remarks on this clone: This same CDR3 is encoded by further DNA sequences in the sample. The CDR3 DNA is TGTGCCAGCAGCCCTAACCCGGGACAGACCTACGAGCAGTACTTC. Residues: CASSPNPGQTYEQYF. The chain combines TRBV9 with TRBJ2-7; 7 nucleotides align to TRBD1. J was trimmed by 2 bases and V by 4 bases; bases with no gene match: 9. CDR1 is SGDLS and CDR2 is YYNGEE in the germline V gene. The CDR3 contains 15 residues.

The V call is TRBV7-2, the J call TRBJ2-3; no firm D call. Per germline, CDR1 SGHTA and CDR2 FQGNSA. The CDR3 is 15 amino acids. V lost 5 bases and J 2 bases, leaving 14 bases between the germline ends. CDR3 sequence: CASSRRAGPTDTQYF. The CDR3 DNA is TGTGCCAGCAGCCGTCGAGCTGGCCCCACAGATACGCAGTATTTT.

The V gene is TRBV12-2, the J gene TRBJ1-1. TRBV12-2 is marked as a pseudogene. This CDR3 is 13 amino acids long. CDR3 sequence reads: CASRFQDRDEAFF. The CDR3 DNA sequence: TGTGCAAGTCGCTTCCAGGACCGAGATGAAGCTTTCTTT.

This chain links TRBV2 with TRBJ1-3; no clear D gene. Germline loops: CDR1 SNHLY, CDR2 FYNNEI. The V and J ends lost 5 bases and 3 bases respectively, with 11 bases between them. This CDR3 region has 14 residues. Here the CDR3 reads CASSTTGSGNTIYF. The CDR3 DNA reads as TGTGCCAGCAGTACGACGGGAAGTGGAAACACCATATATTTT. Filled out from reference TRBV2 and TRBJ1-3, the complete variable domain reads EPEVTQTPSHQVTQMGQEVILRCVPISNHLYFYWYRQILGQKVEFLVSFYNNEISEKSEIFDDQFSVERPDGSNFTLKIRSTKLEDSAMYFCASSTTGSGNTIYFGEGSWLTVV.

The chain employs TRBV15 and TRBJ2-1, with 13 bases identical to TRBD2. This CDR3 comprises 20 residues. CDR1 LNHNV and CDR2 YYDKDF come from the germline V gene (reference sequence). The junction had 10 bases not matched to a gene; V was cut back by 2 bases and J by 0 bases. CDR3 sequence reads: CATSRSRLAGGPSSYNEQFF. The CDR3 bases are TGTGCCACCAGCAGATCGAGACTAGCGGGAGGACCCAGCTCCTACAATGAGCAGTTCTTC.

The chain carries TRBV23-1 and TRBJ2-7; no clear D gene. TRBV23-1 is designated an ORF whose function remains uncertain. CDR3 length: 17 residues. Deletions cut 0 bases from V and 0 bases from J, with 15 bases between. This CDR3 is CASSQSTRSRCSYEQYF. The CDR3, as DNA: TGCGCCAGCAGTCAATCAACCCGATCTCGTTGCTCCTACGAGCAGTACTTC.

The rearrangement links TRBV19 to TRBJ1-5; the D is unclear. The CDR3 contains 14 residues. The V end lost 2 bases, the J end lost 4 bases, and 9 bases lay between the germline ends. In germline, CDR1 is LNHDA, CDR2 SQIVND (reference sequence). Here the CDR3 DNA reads TGTGCCAGTAGTATAAGTGGACCTAATCAGCCCCAGCATTTT. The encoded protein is CASSISGPNQPQHF.

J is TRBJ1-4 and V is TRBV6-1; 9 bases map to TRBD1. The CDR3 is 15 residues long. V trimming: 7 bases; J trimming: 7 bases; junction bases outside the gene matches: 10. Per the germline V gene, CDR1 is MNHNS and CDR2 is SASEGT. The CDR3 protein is CASMGNRGRFEKLFF. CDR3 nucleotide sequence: TGTGCCAGCATGGGAAACAGGGGGCGCTTTGAAAAACTGTTTTTT.

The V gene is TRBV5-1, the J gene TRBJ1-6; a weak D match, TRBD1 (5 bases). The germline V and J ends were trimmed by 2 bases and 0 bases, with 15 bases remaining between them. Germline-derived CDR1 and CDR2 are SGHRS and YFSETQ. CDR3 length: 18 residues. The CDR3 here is CASSFTYPGSSYNSPLHF. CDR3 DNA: TGCGCCAGCAGCTTTACTTACCCAGGGAGCTCCTATAATTCACCCCTCCACTTT.

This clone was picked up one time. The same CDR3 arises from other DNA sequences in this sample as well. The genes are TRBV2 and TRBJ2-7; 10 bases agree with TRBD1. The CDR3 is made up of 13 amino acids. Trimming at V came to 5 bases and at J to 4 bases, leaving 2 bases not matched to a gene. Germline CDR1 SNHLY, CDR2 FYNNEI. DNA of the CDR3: TGTGCCAGCAGTCGGACAGGGGGTTACGAGCAGTACTTC. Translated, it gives CASSRTGGYEQYF.